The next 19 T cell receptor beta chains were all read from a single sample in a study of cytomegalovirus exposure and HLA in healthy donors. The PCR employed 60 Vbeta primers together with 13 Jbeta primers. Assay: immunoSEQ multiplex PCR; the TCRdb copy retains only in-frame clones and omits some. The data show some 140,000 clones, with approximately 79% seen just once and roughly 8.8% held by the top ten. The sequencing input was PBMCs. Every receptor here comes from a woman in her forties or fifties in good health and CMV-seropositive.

The CDR3, as DNA: TGTGCCAGCAGTCCGGGACTAGCTACAGATACGCAGTATTTT. This gives the protein CASSPGLATDTQYF. This chain joins TRBV6-5 and TRBJ2-3; TRBD2 matches 9 bases. The CDR3 consists of 14 residues. V was pared by 5 bases and J by 3 bases, with 3 bases of the junction left unmatched. The V gene's germline CDR1 is MNHEY and CDR2 SVGAGI.

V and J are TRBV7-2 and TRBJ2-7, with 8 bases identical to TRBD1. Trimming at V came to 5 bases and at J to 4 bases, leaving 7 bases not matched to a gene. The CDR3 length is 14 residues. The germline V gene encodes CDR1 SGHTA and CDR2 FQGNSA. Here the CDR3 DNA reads TGTGCCAGCAGCCTCCCAGGGGGCGTGTACGAGCAGTACTTC. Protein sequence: CASSLPGGVYEQYF.

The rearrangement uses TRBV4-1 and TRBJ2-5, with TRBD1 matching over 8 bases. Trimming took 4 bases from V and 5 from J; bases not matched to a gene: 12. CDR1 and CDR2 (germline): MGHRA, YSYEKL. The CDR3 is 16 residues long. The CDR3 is CASSPVGQGLGETQYF. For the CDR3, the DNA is TGCGCCAGCAGCCCGGTCGGACAGGGCTTGGGGGAGACCCAGTACTTC.

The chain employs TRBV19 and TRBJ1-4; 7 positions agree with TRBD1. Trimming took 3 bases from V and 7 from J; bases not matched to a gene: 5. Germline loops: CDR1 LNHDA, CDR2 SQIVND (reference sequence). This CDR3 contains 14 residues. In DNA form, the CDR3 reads TGTGCCAGTAGTATTGGCAGACAGGGTGAAAAACTGTTTTTT. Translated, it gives CASSIGRQGEKLFF.

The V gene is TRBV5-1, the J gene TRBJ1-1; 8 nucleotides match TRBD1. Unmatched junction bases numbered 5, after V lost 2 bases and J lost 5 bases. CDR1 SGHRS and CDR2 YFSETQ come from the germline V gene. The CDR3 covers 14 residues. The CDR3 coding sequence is TGCGCCAGCAGCTTCCGGACAGGGTTTACTGAAGCTTTCTTT. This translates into CASSFRTGFTEAFF. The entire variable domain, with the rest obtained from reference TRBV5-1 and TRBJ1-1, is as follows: KAGVTQTPRYLIKTRGQQVTLSCSPISGHRSVSWYQQTPGQGLQFLFEYFSETQRNKGNFPGRFSGRQFSNSRSEMNVSTLELGDSALYLCASSFRTGFTEAFFGQGTRLTVV.

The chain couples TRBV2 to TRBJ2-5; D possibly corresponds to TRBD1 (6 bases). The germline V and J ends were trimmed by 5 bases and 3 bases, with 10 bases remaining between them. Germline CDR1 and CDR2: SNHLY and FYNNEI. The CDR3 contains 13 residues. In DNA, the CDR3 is TGTGCCAGCAGTCTGGACAGAAAAGAGACCCAGTACTTC. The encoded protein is CASSLDRKETQYF.

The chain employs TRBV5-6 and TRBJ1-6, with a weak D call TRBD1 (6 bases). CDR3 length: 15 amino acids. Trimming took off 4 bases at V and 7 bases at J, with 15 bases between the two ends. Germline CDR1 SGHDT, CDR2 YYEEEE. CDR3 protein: CASSAKGGRNSPLHF. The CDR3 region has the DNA TGTGCCAGCAGCGCCAAGGGGGGGAGGAATTCACCCCTCCACTTT.

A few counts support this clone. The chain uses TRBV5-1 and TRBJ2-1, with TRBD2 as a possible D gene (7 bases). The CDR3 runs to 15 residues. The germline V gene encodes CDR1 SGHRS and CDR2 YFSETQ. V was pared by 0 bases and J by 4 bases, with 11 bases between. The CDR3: CASSLAGGGYNEQFF. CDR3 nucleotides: TGCGCCAGCAGCTTGGCGGGGGGCGGGTACAATGAGCAGTTCTTC.

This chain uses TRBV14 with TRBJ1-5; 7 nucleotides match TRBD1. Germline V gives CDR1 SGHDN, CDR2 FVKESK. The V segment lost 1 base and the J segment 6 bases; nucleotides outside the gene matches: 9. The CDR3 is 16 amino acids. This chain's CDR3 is CASSQVEQGPRQPQHF. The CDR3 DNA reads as TGTGCCAGCAGCCAAGTTGAACAGGGGCCGCGTCAGCCCCAGCATTTT.

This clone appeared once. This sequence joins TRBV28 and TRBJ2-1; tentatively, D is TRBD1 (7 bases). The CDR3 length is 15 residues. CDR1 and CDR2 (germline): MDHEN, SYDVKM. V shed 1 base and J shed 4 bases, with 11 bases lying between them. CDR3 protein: CASSLSRGVYNEQFF. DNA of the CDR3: TGTGCCAGCAGTTTATCCAGGGGGGTTTACAATGAGCAGTTCTTC.

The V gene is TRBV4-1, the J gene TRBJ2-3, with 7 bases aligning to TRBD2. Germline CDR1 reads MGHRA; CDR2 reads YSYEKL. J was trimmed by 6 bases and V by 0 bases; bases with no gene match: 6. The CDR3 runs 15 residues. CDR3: CASSQEATREDTQYF. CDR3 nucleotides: TGCGCCAGCAGCCAAGAGGCCACGCGGGAGGATACGCAGTATTTT.

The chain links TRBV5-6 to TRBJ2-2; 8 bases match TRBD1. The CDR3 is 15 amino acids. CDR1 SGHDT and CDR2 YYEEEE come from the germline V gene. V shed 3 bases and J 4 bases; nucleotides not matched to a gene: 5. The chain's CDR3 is CASSYAGTGTGELFF. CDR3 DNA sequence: TGTGCCAGCAGCTACGCCGGGACAGGCACCGGGGAGCTGTTTTTT.

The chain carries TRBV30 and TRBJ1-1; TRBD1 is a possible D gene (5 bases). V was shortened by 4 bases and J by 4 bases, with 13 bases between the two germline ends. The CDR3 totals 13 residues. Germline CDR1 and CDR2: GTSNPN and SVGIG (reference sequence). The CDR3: CAWNRGGPTEAFF. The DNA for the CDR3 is TGTGCCTGGAATCGGGGGGGACCCACTGAAGCTTTCTTT. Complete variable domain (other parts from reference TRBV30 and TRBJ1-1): SQTIHQWPATLVQPVGSPLSLECTVEGTSNPNLYWYRQAAGRGLQLLFYSVGIGQISSEVPQNLSASRPQDRQFILSSKKLLLSDSGFYLCAWNRGGPTEAFFGQGTRLTVV.

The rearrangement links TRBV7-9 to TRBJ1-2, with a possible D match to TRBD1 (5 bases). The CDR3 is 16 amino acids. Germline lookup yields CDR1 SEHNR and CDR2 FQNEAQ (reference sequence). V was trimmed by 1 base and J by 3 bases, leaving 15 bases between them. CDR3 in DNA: TGTGCCAGCAGCTTAGGGGTGAGACAGAAGTACTATGGCTACACCTTC. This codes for CASSLGVRQKYYGYTF.

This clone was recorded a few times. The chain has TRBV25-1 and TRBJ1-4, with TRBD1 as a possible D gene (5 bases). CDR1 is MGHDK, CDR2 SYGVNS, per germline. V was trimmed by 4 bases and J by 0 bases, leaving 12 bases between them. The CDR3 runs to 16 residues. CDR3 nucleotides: TGTGCCAGCAGTGTTTCAGGGCGTGCAACTAATGAAAAACTGTTTTTT. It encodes CASSVSGRATNEKLFF.

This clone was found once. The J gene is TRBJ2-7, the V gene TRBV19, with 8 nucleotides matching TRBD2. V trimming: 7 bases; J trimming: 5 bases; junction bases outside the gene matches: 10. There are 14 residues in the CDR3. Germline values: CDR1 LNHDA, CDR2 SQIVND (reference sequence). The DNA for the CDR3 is TGTGCCAGTAACCAAGCGGGGGCCCCCAACGAGCAGTACTTC. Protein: CASNQAGAPNEQYF.

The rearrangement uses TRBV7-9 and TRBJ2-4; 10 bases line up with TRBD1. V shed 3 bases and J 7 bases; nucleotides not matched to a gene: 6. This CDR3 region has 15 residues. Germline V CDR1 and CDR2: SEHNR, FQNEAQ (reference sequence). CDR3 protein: CASSFSGQGGNIQYF. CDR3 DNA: TGTGCCAGCAGCTTCTCTGGACAGGGGGGCAACATTCAGTACTTC.

The CDR3: CAIRGGGASEQYF. Written as DNA, the CDR3 is TGTGCCATCAGGGGCGGGGGGGCCTCCGAGCAGTACTTC. The chain combines TRBV10-3 with TRBJ2-7; 9 positions agree with TRBD2. The germline V gene encodes CDR1 ENHRY and CDR2 SYGVKD. The junction had 6 bases not matched to a gene; V was cut back by 6 bases and J by 6 bases. The length of the CDR3 is 13 residues.

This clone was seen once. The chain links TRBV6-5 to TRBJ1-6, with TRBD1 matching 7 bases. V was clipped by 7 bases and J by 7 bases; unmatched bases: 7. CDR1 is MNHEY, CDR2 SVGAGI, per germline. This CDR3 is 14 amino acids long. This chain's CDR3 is CASIDRVGNSPLHF. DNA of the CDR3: TGTGCCAGCATCGACAGGGTAGGAAATTCACCCCTCCACTTT.